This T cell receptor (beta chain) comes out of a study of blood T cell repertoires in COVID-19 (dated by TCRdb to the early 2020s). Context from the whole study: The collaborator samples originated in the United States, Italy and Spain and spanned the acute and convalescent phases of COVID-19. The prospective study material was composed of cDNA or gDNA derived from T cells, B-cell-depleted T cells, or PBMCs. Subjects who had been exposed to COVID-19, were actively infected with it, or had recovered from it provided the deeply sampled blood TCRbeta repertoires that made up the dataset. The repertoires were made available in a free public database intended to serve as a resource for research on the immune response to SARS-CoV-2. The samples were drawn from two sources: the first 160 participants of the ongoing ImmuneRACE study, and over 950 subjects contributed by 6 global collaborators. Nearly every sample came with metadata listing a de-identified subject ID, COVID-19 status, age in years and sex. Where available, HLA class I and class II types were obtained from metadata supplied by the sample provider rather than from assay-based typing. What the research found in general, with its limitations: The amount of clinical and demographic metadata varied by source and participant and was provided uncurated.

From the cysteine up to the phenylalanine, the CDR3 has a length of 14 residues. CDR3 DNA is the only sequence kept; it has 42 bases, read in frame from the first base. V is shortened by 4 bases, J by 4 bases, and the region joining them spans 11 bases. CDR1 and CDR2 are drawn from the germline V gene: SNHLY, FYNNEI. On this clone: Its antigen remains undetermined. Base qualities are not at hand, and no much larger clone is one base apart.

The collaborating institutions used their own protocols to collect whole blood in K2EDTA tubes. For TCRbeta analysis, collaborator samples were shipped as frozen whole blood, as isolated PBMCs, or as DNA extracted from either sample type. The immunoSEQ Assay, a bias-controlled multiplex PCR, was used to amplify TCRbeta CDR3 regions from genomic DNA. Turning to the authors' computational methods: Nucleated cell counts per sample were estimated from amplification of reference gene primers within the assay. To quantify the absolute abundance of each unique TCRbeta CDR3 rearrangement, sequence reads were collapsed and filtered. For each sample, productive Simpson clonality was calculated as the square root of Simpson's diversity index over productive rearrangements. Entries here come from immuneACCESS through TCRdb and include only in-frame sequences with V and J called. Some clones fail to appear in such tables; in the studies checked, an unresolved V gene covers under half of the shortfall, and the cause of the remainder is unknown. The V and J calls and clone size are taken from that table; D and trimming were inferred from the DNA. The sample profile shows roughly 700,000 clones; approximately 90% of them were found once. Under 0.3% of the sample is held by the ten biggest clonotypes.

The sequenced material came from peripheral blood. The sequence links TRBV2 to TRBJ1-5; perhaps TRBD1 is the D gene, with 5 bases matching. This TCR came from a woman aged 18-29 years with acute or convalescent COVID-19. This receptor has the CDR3 CASSGGLGNQPQHF. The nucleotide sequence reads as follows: TGTGCCAGCAGTGGGGGCTTAGGGAATCAGCCCCAGCATTTT.